This TCR beta chain was found in a study of CD8+ T cells in alopecia areata. Study background: Disease severity was quantified as SALT score of affected scalp area. Whole-study results and caveats: Uncertainty remains about how baseline CD8+ expansion links to response, with one nonresponder. It was observed that many expanded lesional clones persisted in scalp and blood during tofacitinib. Scalp sequencing captures resident alphabeta T cells of normal skin too.

The CDR3 runs 16 residues. Germline values: CDR1 GTSNPN, CDR2 SVGIG (reference sequence). The trim removed 8 bases at V and 3 bases at J, leaving 13 bases unmatched. Sequencing templates came from extracted RNA that was reverse transcribed into cDNA. Generated by immunoSEQ multiplex PCR, the TCRdb table keeps only in-frame clones and is missing some. The table records fewer than 250,000 clones, roughly 60% of them present only once. The treatment denotes: oral pan-JAK inhibitor, 5-10 mg twice daily. Turning to this clone: The antigen is not known.

The clonotype was recovered from a human donor with alopecia areata. V and J are TRBV30 and TRBJ1-6, with 7 bases matching TRBD1. The sample in question was CD4+ T cells sorted from blood, obtained at week 24, from a patient treated with tofacitinib. This chain's CDR3 is CAPKGARNIYNSPLHF. The CDR3 DNA reads as TGTGCCCCGAAGGGGGCCCGGAACATCTATAATTCACCCCTCCACTTT.